The 17 T cell receptor beta chains given below trace back to one sample, sequenced in a study of identical twins. TCRdb re-called the 5' RACE reads through MiXCR, storing one row per CDR3 protein. The profile covers some 710,000 distinct CDR3 sequences, with 6.1% appearing a single time and 1.5% to 2% taken by the ten largest. The sample was naive T cells sorted from blood. The receptor set was obtained from a young man in good health.

The chain employs TRBV4-1 and TRBJ2-1, with 9 nucleotides matching TRBD2. The germline gives CDR1 MGHRA, CDR2 YSYEKL. V shed 5 bases and J 9 bases; nucleotides not matched to a gene: 8. The CDR3 totals 14 residues. The CDR3 reads CASSFAGGPGEQFF. Here the CDR3 DNA reads TGCGCCAGCAGCTTTGCGGGAGGGCCCGGTGAGCAGTTCTTC.

At least ten counts were recorded for this clonotype. This chain joins TRBV20-1 and TRBJ2-1; D not resolved. Germline V lookup: CDR1 DFQATT, CDR2 SNEGSKA (reference sequence). With 3 bases removed from V and 3 bases from J, the gap between germline ends came to 12 bases. The CDR3 sequence is 14 residues long. The chain's CDR3 is CSASGLTGYNEQFF. In DNA, the CDR3 is TGCAGTGCTAGCGGGCTAACTGGCTACAATGAGCAGTTCTTC.

The sample holds many counts of this clonotype. J is TRBJ2-7 and V is TRBV12-3 or TRBV12-4; 8 bases map to TRBD1. V trimming: 1 base; J trimming: 4 bases; junction bases outside the gene matches: 6. CDR3 size: 15 residues. The CDR3 reads CASSLDDRGGYEQYF. The CDR3 DNA reads TGTGCCAGCAGTTTAGATGACAGGGGAGGTTACGAGCAGTACTTC.

This clonotype has a count of ten or more. The chain employs TRBV7-9 and TRBJ2-3; D is tentatively TRBD1 or TRBD2 (5 bases each). Trimming removed 10 bases at V and 0 bases at J, with 11 bases between. The length of the CDR3 is 13 residues. Germline V gives CDR1 SEHNR, CDR2 FQNEAQ (reference sequence). DNA for the CDR3: TGTGCCAAAGGGACGGCGAGCACAGATACGCAGTATTTT. Amino acids: CAKGTASTDTQYF.

This clonotype was detected a few times. This chain links TRBV5-1 with TRBJ2-5, with 9 bases aligning to TRBD1. With V trimmed by 3 bases and J by 3 bases, 9 bases remained unmatched. The CDR3 is 16 amino acids. The germline gives CDR1 SGHRS, CDR2 YFSETQ. CDR3 nucleotides: TGCGCCAGCAGCTCCTTATGGACAGGGGCCAAAGAGACCCAGTACTTC. Translating gives CASSSLWTGAKETQYF.

This chain joins TRBV7-9 and TRBJ2-3; 11 bases are a match to TRBD2. V lost 4 bases, J lost 7 bases, and 13 bases stayed unmatched. This CDR3 has 17 residues. Per germline, CDR1 SEHNR and CDR2 FQNEAQ (reference sequence). CDR3 nucleotides: TGTGCCAGCAGCTCGACCAACACTAGCGGGAGTTTCAATACGCAGTATTTT. It yields the protein CASSSTNTSGSFNTQYF. Variable domain in full (rest from reference TRBV7-9 and TRBJ2-3): DTGVSQNPRHKITKRGQNVTFRCDPISEHNRLYWYRQTLGQGPEFLTYFQNEAQLEKSRLLSDRFSAERPKGSFSTLEIQRTEQGDSAMYLCASSSTNTSGSFNTQYFGPGTRLTVL.

This clonotype appeared a few times. The chain combines TRBV29-1 with TRBJ2-3, with D unresolved. This CDR3 is 12 amino acids long. V lost 5 bases and J 3 bases, leaving 9 bases between the germline ends. Germline V CDR1 and CDR2: SQVTM, ANQGSEA. The chain's CDR3 is CSVLAITDTQYF. The CDR3 DNA is TGCAGCGTTCTTGCGATAACAGATACGCAGTATTTT.

This clonotype came up many times. This rearrangement joins TRBV12-3 or TRBV12-4 to TRBJ2-7; the match to TRBD2 covers 7 bases. Unmatched junction bases numbered 5, after V lost 2 bases and J lost 7 bases. The CDR3 has 13 residues. The CDR3 bases are TGTGCCAGCAGTTTAAATGGGGGAGGGGAGCAGTACTTC. Its translation is CASSLNGGGEQYF.

This clonotype was picked up many times. The chain uses TRBV20-1 and TRBJ2-1; 9 bases align to TRBD1. Trimming at V came to 3 bases and at J to 5 bases, leaving 8 bases not matched to a gene. The CDR3 runs 15 residues. CDR1 and CDR2 from the germline V gene are DFQATT and SNEGSKA (reference sequence). The CDR3, as DNA: TGCAGTGCTAGCAACCGGGACAGGGTGCACAATGAGCAGTTCTTC. Encoded protein: CSASNRDRVHNEQFF.

This clonotype was detected a few times. This chain links TRBV5-1 with TRBJ2-1; D ambiguous. V lost 0 bases, J lost 4 bases, and 11 bases lay in between. This CDR3 region has 15 residues. Germline CDR1 reads SGHRS; CDR2 reads YFSETQ. Here the CDR3 DNA reads TGCGCCAGCAGCTTGGTGGGTCCTCAATACAATGAGCAGTTCTTC. Its translation is CASSLVGPQYNEQFF.

This clonotype was observed a few times. The rearrangement uses TRBV24-1 and TRBJ2-3, with 10 bases fitting TRBD1. This CDR3 has 16 residues. V shed 5 bases, J shed 4 bases, and the junction held 8 bases outside the gene matches. CDR1 and CDR2 (germline): KGHDR, SFDVKD. Written as DNA, the CDR3 is TGTGCCACCAGTGGACCGTATGGGACAGGGGCAGATACGCAGTATTTT. This gives the protein CATSGPYGTGADTQYF.

This clonotype was picked up many times. J is TRBJ1-1 and V is TRBV5-8, with D possibly matching TRBD1 (5 bases). CDR3 length: 15 residues. Trimming left V 4 bases short and J 5 bases short, with 18 bases between. Germline V gene data show CDR1 as SGHTS and CDR2 as YDEGEE. Here the CDR3 reads CASSGPDMGGTEAFF. Here the CDR3 DNA reads TGTGCCAGCAGCGGACCCGACATGGGGGGGACTGAAGCTTTCTTT.

This clonotype was detected many times. The chain combines TRBV5-5 with TRBJ1-1; D uncertain. The CDR3 loop spans 14 amino acids. Trimming removed 0 bases at V and 3 bases at J, with 9 bases between. Germline CDR1 is SGHKS and CDR2 is YYEKEE (reference sequence). CDR3 sequence reads: CASSLDSFDTEAFF. The CDR3 DNA sequence: TGTGCCAGCAGCTTGGACAGTTTTGACACTGAAGCTTTCTTT.

The genes are TRBV20-1 and TRBJ2-1; the match to TRBD2 covers 11 bases. The CDR3 extends over 17 amino acids. Germline CDR1 DFQATT, CDR2 SNEGSKA (reference sequence). Trimming removed 3 bases from V and 1 base from J; junction bases left unmatched: 8. The CDR3, as DNA: TGCAGTGCTAGGCGCCTCAGACTAGCGGGGTCCTACAATGAGCAGTTCTTC. This encodes CSARRLRLAGSYNEQFF.

This clonotype has a handful of counts. The chain has TRBV4-2 and TRBJ2-1; D might be TRBD2 (6 bases). V was clipped by 2 bases and J by 6 bases, with 11 bases between them. This CDR3 has 14 amino acids. Germline V gives CDR1 LGHNA, CDR2 YNFKEQ. The CDR3 DNA reads TGTGCCAGCAGCCAAACGACTAGGATCAATGAGCAGTTCTTC. Translated: CASSQTTRINEQFF.

This clonotype was observed at least ten times. The V gene is TRBV9, the J gene TRBJ2-3, with 8 nucleotides matching TRBD2. The V segment lost 1 base and the J segment 0 bases; nucleotides outside the gene matches: 13. The V gene's germline CDR1 is SGDLS and CDR2 YYNGEE. This CDR3 contains 19 residues. This CDR3 is CASSVHPPWASGSTDTQYF. CDR3 sequence (DNA): TGTGCCAGCAGCGTACATCCTCCGTGGGCTAGCGGGAGCACAGATACGCAGTATTTT.

This clonotype was found a few times. The CDR3 is CSAITEIRGKGYGYTF. Here the CDR3 DNA reads TGCAGCGCGATTACCGAGATCAGGGGGAAGGGCTATGGCTACACCTTC. The rearrangement links TRBV29-1 to TRBJ1-2; 7 bases match TRBD1. This CDR3 is 16 amino acids long. The germline gives CDR1 SQVTM, CDR2 ANQGSEA. With V trimmed by 7 bases and J by 4 bases, 18 bases remained unmatched.